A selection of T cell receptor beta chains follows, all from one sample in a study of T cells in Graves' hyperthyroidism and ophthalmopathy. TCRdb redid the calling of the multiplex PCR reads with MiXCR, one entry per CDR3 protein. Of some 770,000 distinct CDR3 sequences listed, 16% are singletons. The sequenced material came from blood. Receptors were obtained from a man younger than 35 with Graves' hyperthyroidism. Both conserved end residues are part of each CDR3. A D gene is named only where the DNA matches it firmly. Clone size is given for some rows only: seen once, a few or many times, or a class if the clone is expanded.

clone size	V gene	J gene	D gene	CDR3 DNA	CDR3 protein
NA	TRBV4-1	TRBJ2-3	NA	TGCGCCAGCAGCCCTGGGACGAGGCGCACAGATACGCAGTATTTT	CASSPGTRRTDTQYF
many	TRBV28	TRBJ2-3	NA	TGTGCCAGCAGTTTACAGAACAGGATTAGCACAGATACGCAGTATTTT	CASSLQNRISTDTQYF
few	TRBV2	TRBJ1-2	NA	TGTGCCAGTGTACAGGCTAACTATGGCTACACCTTC	CASVQANYGYTF
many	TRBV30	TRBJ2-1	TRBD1	TGTGCCTGGAGTTTGGGACAGGGTCAGTTCTTC	CAWSLGQGQFF
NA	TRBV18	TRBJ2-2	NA	TGTGCCAGCTCCCAGGGCGTGAACACCGGGGAGCTGTTTTTT	CASSQGVNTGELFF
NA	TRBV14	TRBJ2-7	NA	TGTGCCAGCAGCCAAGGGGAGATCTACGAGCAGTACTTC	CASSQGEIYEQYF
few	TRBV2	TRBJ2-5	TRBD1	TGTGCCAGCAGTGAATGGGGGACAGGGGACACCCAGTACTTC	CASSEWGTGDTQYF
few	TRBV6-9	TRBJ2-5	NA	TGTGCCAGCAGTTATCGGGGCCCGGAAGAGACCCAGTACTTC	CASSYRGPEETQYF
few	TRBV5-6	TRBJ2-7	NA	TGTGCCAGCAGCTTGGGTTCTACTTTCTACGAGCAGTACTTC	CASSLGSTFYEQYF
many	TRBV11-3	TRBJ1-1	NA	TGTGCCAGCAGCTTGGCAGGGACCACTGAAGCTTTCTTT	CASSLAGTTEAFF
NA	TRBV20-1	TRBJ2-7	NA	TGCAGTGCTATGGACAATTCCTACGAGCAGTACTTC	CSAMDNSYEQYF
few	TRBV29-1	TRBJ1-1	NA	TGCAGCGTTGAAGGAAGTAGGGCTGAAGCTTTCTTT	CSVEGSRAEAFF
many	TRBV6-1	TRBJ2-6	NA	TGTGCCAGCACCGGGACCGTTCTCTCTGGGGCCAACGTCCTGACTTTC	CASTGTVLSGANVLTF
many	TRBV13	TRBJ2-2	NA	TGTGCCAGCAGCTTAGGTCGGGAGATCCACGGGGAGCTGTTTTTT	CASSLGREIHGELFF
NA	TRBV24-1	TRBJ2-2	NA	TGTGCCACTTCACCCGCCGCTCCCTGGCCCGGGGAGCTGTTTTTT	CATSPAAPWPGELFF
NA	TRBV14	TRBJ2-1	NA	TGTGCCAGCAGCCAGAATGAGGACAATGAGCAGTTCTTC	CASSQNEDNEQFF
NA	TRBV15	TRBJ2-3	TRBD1	TGTGCCACCAGCACTCGACAGGGGCCTAGCACAGATACGCAGTATTTT	CATSTRQGPSTDTQYF
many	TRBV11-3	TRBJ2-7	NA	TGTGCCAGCAGCCCGGGGGAGACGGCAAATACCTACGAGCAGTACTTC	CASSPGETANTYEQYF
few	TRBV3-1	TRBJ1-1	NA	TGTGCCAGCAGCCAAGTGGGAGGTAGTACTGAAGCTTTCTTT	CASSQVGGSTEAFF
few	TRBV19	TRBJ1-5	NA	TGTGCCAGTAGTATACCCCTCCACGTAAGCAATCAGCCCCAGCATTTT	CASSIPLHVSNQPQHF
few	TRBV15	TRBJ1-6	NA	TGTGCCACCAGCAGGACAGGCGGCGGGGATTCACCCCTCCACTTT	CATSRTGGGDSPLHF
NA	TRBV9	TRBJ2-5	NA	TGTGCCAGCAGCGTAGGAGAGGCACTACAAGAGACCCAGTACTTC	CASSVGEALQETQYF
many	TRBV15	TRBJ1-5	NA	TGTGCCACCAGCAGGGGTCCAGGTCAGCCCCAGCATTTT	CATSRGPGQPQHF
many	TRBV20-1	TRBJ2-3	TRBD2	TGCAGTGCTAGGCCGGTCCTAGCGGGCACAGATACGCAGTATTTT	CSARPVLAGTDTQYF
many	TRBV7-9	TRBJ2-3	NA	TGTGCCAGCAGCCCCGCGCGGGGAGATACGCAGTATTTT	CASSPARGDTQYF
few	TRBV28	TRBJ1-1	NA	TGTGCCAGCAGTCAATTCAAGGGGAACACTGAAGCTTTCTTT	CASSQFKGNTEAFF
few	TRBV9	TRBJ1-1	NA	TGTGCCAGCACCCTTGGGGGGGATGCGGGGTTCATGAACACTGAAGCTTTCTTT	CASTLGGDAGFMNTEAFF
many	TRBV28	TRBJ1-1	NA	TGTGCCAGCAGTTTCGGGGGGATGAACACTGAAGCTTTCTTT	CASSFGGMNTEAFF
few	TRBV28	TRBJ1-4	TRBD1	TGTGCCAGCAGCCGGACAGGGTCGCCTAATGAAAAACTGTTTTTT	CASSRTGSPNEKLFF
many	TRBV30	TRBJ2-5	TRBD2	TGTGCCTGGAGGGAGGGACTAGCGGGAGAAGAGACCCAGTACTTC	CAWREGLAGEETQYF
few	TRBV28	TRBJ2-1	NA	TGTGCCAGCAGTTTGCAGGTCCATGAGCAGTTCTTC	CASSLQVHEQFF
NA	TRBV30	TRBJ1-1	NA	TGTGCCGGAAGGACATTTGGCACTGAAGCTTTCTTT	CAGRTFGTEAFF
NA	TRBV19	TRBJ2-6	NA	TGTGCCAGTAGTATGTTCGTACCCTCTGGGGCCAACGTCCTGACTTTC	CASSMFVPSGANVLTF
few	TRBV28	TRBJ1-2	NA	TGTGCCAGCAGTTTGCCGGGGTGGGACTATGGCTACACCTTC	CASSLPGWDYGYTF
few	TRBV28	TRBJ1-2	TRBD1	TGTGCCAGCAGCCGGACAGGTGTCTACTATGGCTACACCTTC	CASSRTGVYYGYTF
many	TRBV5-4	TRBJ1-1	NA	TGTGCCAGCAGCCCCGAAGATCGGAACACTGAAGCTTTCTTT	CASSPEDRNTEAFF
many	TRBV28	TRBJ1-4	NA	TGTGCCAGCAGTCCCCCCGACAGGACTCGCCTGTTTTTT	CASSPPDRTRLFF
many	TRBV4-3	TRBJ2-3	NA	TGCGCCAGCAGCCAAAAATCCTTACCCCGACAGGAGAGTGTTACAGATACGCAGTATTTT	CASSQKSLPRQESVTDTQYF
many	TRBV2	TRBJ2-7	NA	TGTGCCAGCAGTGAAGCGCTTGGGGCAGCCCAACGCTACGAGCAGTACTTC	CASSEALGAAQRYEQYF
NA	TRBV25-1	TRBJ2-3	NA	TGTGCCAGCAGTGAATATAGGTCCGGCAGCGCTAGCACAGATACGCAGTATTTT	CASSEYRSGSASTDTQYF
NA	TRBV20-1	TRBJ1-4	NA	TGCAGTGTCCGACACCTCACTAATGAAAAACTGTTTTTT	CSVRHLTNEKLFF
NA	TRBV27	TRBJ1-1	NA	TGTGCCAGCAGTCCCCATTGGACTGGGATGAACACTGAAGCTTTCTTT	CASSPHWTGMNTEAFF
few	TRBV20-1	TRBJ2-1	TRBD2	TGCAGTGCTGAGCAGACTAGCGGGGACGGGCAGTTCTTC	CSAEQTSGDGQFF
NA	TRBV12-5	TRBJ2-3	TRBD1	TGTGCTAGTGGCCCCGCCGGACAGGGAGCAGATACGCAGTATTTT	CASGPAGQGADTQYF
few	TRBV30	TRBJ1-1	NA	TGTGCCTGGAGTGTTGTCGGGCCTCTCACTGAAGCTTTCTTT	CAWSVVGPLTEAFF
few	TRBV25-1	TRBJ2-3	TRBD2	TGTGCCAGCAGTGAACCCCGACTAGCGCACCCGGCTGGAGATACGCAGTATTTT	CASSEPRLAHPAGDTQYF
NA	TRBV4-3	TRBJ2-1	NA	TGCGCCAGCAGCCAAGGTATGGGGGAACAGCAGTTCTTC	CASSQGMGEQQFF
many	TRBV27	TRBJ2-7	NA	TGTGCCAGCGGAGGCAGGACTGGGAGTGGCGAGCAGTACTTC	CASGGRTGSGEQYF
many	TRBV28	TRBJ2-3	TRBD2	TGTGCCAGCAGTTTTTCAGGACTAGCGGGAGGGAGCACAGATACGCAGTATTTT	CASSFSGLAGGSTDTQYF
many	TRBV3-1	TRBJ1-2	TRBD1	TGTGCCAGCAGCCAGGGGACAGGCGCGGGGGGCTACACCTTC	CASSQGTGAGGYTF
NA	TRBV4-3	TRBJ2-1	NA	TGCGCCAGCAGCCAAGTAGGTCAGGGCGGTAATGAGCAGTTCTTC	CASSQVGQGGNEQFF
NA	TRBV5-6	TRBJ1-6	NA	TGTGCCAGCAGCTTGTCTCCGGGGATCGGTTCACCCCTCCACTTT	CASSLSPGIGSPLHF
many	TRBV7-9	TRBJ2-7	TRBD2	TGTGCCAGCAGCCGGGGGGGTCGTCAACCCGAGCAGTACTTC	CASSRGGRQPEQYF
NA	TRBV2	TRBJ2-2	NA	TGTGCCAGCACCGCAGGGAGGAGGACCGGGGAGCTGTTTTTT	CASTAGRRTGELFF
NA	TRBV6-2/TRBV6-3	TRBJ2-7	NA	TGTGCCAGCAGCTACAGGGAATCCGAGCAGTACTTC	CASSYRESEQYF
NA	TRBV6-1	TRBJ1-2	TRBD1	TGTGCCAGCAGTCCACAGGGGGCGAAGGGCTACACCTTC	CASSPQGAKGYTF
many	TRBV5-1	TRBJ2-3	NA	TGCGCCAGCAGCCCCGGACTTTTCCGAGCAGATACGCAGTATTTT	CASSPGLFRADTQYF
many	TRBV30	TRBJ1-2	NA	TGTGCCTGGAGTGCAGGGTTTAAGGGCTACACCTTC	CAWSAGFKGYTF
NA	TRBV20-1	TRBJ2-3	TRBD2	TGCAGTGCTAGTCGGGCTAGCGGGAGCGTTGCAGATACGCAGTATTTT	CSASRASGSVADTQYF